The 17 T cell receptor beta chains below were found in one sample sequenced in a study of beta chain features in type 1 diabetes. The authors reverse transcribed all of the isolated RNA, so sequencing captured expressed TCRB transcripts. Sequencing used immunoSEQ multiplex PCR; TCRdb keeps in-frame clones, though not all of them. Counted here are about 160,000 clones, approximately 9.9% occurring once; the ten biggest clones make up approximately 2.3%. The material sequenced was central memory CD4+ T cells from blood. These receptors came from a woman aged 18 to 35 in good health.

The V and J genes are TRBV30 and TRBJ2-7, with D unresolved. This CDR3 is built from 14 residues. CDR1 is GTSNPN, CDR2 SVGIG, per germline (reference sequence). Trimming stripped 0 bases from V and 3 bases from J, with 12 bases between. The CDR3 loop reads CAWSVLEQSYEQYF. For the CDR3, the DNA is TGTGCCTGGAGTGTACTCGAACAGAGCTACGAGCAGTACTTC.

This clone was counted a few times. In DNA, the CDR3 is TGTGCCAGCTCACGTATCACAGGGGAAAATCAGCCCCAGCATTTT. Its protein product is CASSRITGENQPQHF. This chain connects TRBV18 to TRBJ1-5, with 7 bases identical to TRBD1. This CDR3 is 15 amino acids long. Germline V lookup: CDR1 KGHSH, CDR2 LQKENI. The ends lost 4 bases at V and 4 bases at J; junction bases unmatched: 7.

This clone was detected a few times. V is TRBV7-2 and J is TRBJ2-7, with D perhaps TRBD2 (7 bases). CDR3 length: 14 amino acids. CDR1 and CDR2 (germline): SGHTA, FQGNSA. V was cut by 3 bases and J by 5 bases, with 14 bases left in between. The chain's CDR3 is CASSFQGGGNEQYF. CDR3 coding DNA: TGTGCCAGCAGCTTTCAGGGCGGGGGCAACGAGCAGTACTTC.

The chain combines TRBV7-2 with TRBJ2-5, with D perhaps matching TRBD1 (5 bases). Germline lookup yields CDR1 SGHTA and CDR2 FQGNSA. V shed 3 bases and J shed 5 bases, with 10 bases lying between them. CDR3 size: 13 residues. The CDR3 sequence is CASSFLSGETQYF. CDR3 nucleotides: TGTGCCAGCAGCTTCCTCTCAGGGGAGACCCAGTACTTC.

V is TRBV5-6 and J is TRBJ2-1; the match to TRBD1 covers 7 bases. The germline V gene has CDR1 SGHDT and CDR2 YYEEEE. CDR3 size: 15 residues. Trimming at V came to 0 bases and at J to 5 bases, leaving 5 bases not matched to a gene. Here the CDR3 DNA reads TGTGCCAGCAGCTTGGTAGGGGGCGAACACAATGAGCAGTTCTTC. Protein: CASSLVGGEHNEQFF.

This clone was seen only once. The V gene is TRBV2, the J gene TRBJ1-2; the D gene is possibly TRBD1 (6 bases). Germline values: CDR1 SNHLY, CDR2 FYNNEI. Trimming took 5 bases from V and 2 from J, leaving 15 bases between them. The CDR3 consists of 15 residues. The CDR3 nucleotides are TGTGCCAGCAGTCCGGGGGGCGAAGCGAACTATGGCTACACCTTC. Translation: CASSPGGEANYGYTF. The complete variable domain, with remaining parts taken from reference TRBV2 and TRBJ1-2, reads EPEVTQTPSHQVTQMGQEVILRCVPISNHLYFYWYRQILGQKVEFLVSFYNNEISEKSEIFDDQFSVERPDGSNFTLKIRSTKLEDSAMYFCASSPGGEANYGYTFGSGTRLTVV.

The table lists this clone with a few counts. J is TRBJ1-1 and V is TRBV2; perhaps TRBD1 as D (6 bases). V was shortened by 6 bases and J by 3 bases, with 14 bases between the two germline ends. The CDR3 contains 14 residues. Germline V gene sequence: CDR1 SNHLY, CDR2 FYNNEI. CDR3 sequence: CASRYRVRDTEAFF. The CDR3 DNA reads TGTGCCAGCAGATACAGGGTGAGGGACACTGAAGCTTTCTTT. Using reference TRBV2 and TRBJ1-1 for the parts outside the CDR3, the full variable domain is EPEVTQTPSHQVTQMGQEVILRCVPISNHLYFYWYRQILGQKVEFLVSFYNNEISEKSEIFDDQFSVERPDGSNFTLKIRSTKLEDSAMYFCASRYRVRDTEAFFGQGTRLTVV.

This clone was picked up many times. The chain joins TRBV11-2 to TRBJ1-6, with 9 nucleotides matching TRBD1. The junction had 2 bases not matched to a gene; V was cut back by 2 bases and J by 6 bases. Germline CDR1 SGHAT, CDR2 FQNNGV. CDR3 length: 15 amino acids. In nucleotides, the CDR3 is TGTGCCAGCAGCTTAACAGGGGGCAGTAATTCACCCCTCCACTTT. It yields the protein CASSLTGGSNSPLHF.

The chain employs TRBV2 and TRBJ2-7, with a possible D match to TRBD1 (6 bases). In germline, CDR1 is SNHLY, CDR2 FYNNEI. The CDR3 has 13 amino acids. The V end lost 4 bases, the J end lost 0 bases, and 7 bases lay between the germline ends. The CDR3 sequence: CASSGQDSYEQYF. Here the CDR3 DNA reads TGTGCCAGCAGTGGACAGGACTCCTACGAGCAGTACTTC. Together with reference TRBV2 and TRBJ2-7, the CDR3 gives the full variable domain: EPEVTQTPSHQVTQMGQEVILRCVPISNHLYFYWYRQILGQKVEFLVSFYNNEISEKSEIFDDQFSVERPDGSNFTLKIRSTKLEDSAMYFCASSGQDSYEQYFGPGTRLTVT.

The chain links TRBV29-1 to TRBJ1-4; D gene uncertain. The germline V gene encodes CDR1 SQVTM and CDR2 ANQGSEA. The CDR3 spans 11 residues. Trimming pared 7 bases from V and 4 bases from J, leaving 7 bases between. This CDR3 reads CSAQNNEKLFF. CDR3 sequence (DNA): TGCAGCGCTCAGAATAATGAAAAACTGTTTTTT.

J is TRBJ2-5 and V is TRBV10-3; weak D call: TRBD2 (6 bases). Germline V gene sequence: CDR1 ENHRY, CDR2 SYGVKD. This CDR3 region has 12 residues. V was cut by 5 bases and J by 5 bases, with 9 bases left in between. Here the CDR3 reads CAISTSTETQYF. The CDR3 region has the DNA TGTGCCATCAGTACTAGCACTGAGACCCAGTACTTC.

This clone has just a few counts. The V gene is TRBV5-1, the J gene TRBJ2-1, with TRBD2 as a possible D gene (5 bases). V dropped 5 bases and J dropped 8 bases, with 14 bases sitting between them. The germline gives CDR1 SGHRS, CDR2 YFSETQ. The CDR3 loop spans 13 amino acids. The CDR3: CASSWIATHEQFF. The CDR3 nucleotides read TGCGCCAGCAGTTGGATAGCGACGCATGAGCAGTTCTTC.

There are many counts of this clone. The rearrangement joins TRBV7-2 to TRBJ2-3, with D hard to call. The CDR3 contains 13 residues. The V gene's germline CDR1 is SGHTA and CDR2 FQGNSA. Trimming stripped 5 bases from V and 6 bases from J, with 12 bases between. The CDR3 bases are TGTGCCAGCAGCCCAACCGGAGCCGATACGCAGTATTTT. This sequence encodes CASSPTGADTQYF.

This chain uses TRBV4-3 with TRBJ1-6; D gene ambiguous. The germline V gene has CDR1 LGHNA and CDR2 YSLEER. Deletions cut 1 base from V and 9 bases from J, with 10 bases between. CDR3 length: 14 residues. CDR3 residues: CASSQGTSGSPLHF. CDR3 in DNA: TGCGCCAGCAGCCAAGGAACAAGTGGTTCACCCCTCCACTTT.

This chain uses TRBV5-1 with TRBJ2-2; TRBD2 agrees at 14 bases. Germline V gene lookup returns CDR1 SGHRS and CDR2 YFSETQ. J was trimmed by 6 bases and V by 3 bases; bases with no gene match: 4. CDR3 length: 16 residues. The CDR3 nucleotides are TGCGCCAGCAGCTCCGGACTAGCGGGGGGCGCCGGGGAGCTGTTTTTT. Translated, it gives CASSSGLAGGAGELFF.

This clone was found a few times. This chain links TRBV30 with TRBJ1-1, with TRBD1 as a possible D gene (6 bases). CDR1 is GTSNPN, CDR2 SVGIG, per germline (reference sequence). V dropped 4 bases and J dropped 0 bases, with 15 bases sitting between them. The CDR3 sequence is 15 residues long. The CDR3 DNA follows: TGTGCCTGGACGATTTGGGACAACATGAACACTGAAGCTTTCTTT. This codes for CAWTIWDNMNTEAFF.

This clone came up a few times. This chain uses TRBV30 with TRBJ2-3; 7 bases map to TRBD1. Trimming removed 0 bases from V and 4 bases from J; junction bases left unmatched: 7. CDR1 is GTSNPN and CDR2 is SVGIG in the germline V gene (reference sequence). The length of the CDR3 is 15 residues. The CDR3 DNA reads TGTGCCTGGAGTGTCAAGGGGGCTCGGGCAGATACGCAGTATTTT. Its protein product is CAWSVKGARADTQYF.